This TCR beta chain was identified during a study of T cell repertoires in cytomegalovirus infection. Study-level information: Based on public TCR beta signatures, there were indications of CMV infection and of a matching HLA type.

For this clonotype: Its antigen is not identified.

Study-level results: HLA-C-restricted CMV clonotypes gave the most frequent clonotype in two of eight donors.

From germline, CDR1 is SGHRS and CDR2 YFSETQ. The V end was cut by 1 base, the J end by 4 bases, with 23 bases between. The CDR3 is 19 amino acids. TCRdb processed the reads anew with MiXCR; each CDR3 protein has one entry. The sample carries 8,000 or so distinct CDR3 sequences, approximately 49% recorded once. The V gene is TRBV5-1, the J gene TRBJ2-2; possible D gene TRBD2, 5 bases. The receptor was isolated from a human donor in good health (CMV status not recorded). Some clones in this sample may be carry-over from other donors' samples. The sample comprised PBMCs, sequenced either directly or after in vitro stimulation (not recorded which). The CDR3 region has the DNA TGCGCCAGCAGCTTGTGGATAGAGGGAGAGCACCCTAGCACCGGGGAGCTGTTTTTT. This codes for CASSLWIEGEHPSTGELFF.